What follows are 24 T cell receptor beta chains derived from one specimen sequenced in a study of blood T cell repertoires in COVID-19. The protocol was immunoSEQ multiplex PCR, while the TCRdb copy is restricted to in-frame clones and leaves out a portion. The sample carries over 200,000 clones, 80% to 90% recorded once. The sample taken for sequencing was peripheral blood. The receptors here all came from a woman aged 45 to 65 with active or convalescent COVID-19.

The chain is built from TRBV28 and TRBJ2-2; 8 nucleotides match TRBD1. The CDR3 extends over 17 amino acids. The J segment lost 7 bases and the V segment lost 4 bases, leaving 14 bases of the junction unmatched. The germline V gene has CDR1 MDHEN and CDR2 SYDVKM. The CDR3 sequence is CASSSLYGQGGIGELFF. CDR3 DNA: TGTGCCAGCAGTTCGCTATACGGACAGGGAGGTATCGGGGAGCTGTTTTTT. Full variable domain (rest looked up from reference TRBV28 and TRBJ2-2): DVKVTQSSRYLVKRTGEKVFLECVQDMDHENMFWYRQDPGLGLRLIYFSYDVKMKEKGDIPEGYSVSREKKERFSLILESASTNQTSMYLCASSSLYGQGGIGELFFGEGSRLTVL.

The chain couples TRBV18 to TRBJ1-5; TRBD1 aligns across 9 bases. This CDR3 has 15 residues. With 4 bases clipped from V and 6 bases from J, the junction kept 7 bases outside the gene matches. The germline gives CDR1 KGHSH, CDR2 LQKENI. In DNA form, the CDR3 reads TGTGCCAGCTCACTTCGGACAGGGGAGGTTCAGCCCCAGCATTTT. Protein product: CASSLRTGEVQPQHF.

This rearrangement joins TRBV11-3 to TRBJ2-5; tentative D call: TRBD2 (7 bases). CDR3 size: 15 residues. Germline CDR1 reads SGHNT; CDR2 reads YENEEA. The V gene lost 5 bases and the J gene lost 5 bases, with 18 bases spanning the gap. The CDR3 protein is CASSPRKGGEETQYF. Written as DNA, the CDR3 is TGTGCCAGCAGCCCCCGTAAGGGGGGGGAGGAGACCCAGTACTTC.

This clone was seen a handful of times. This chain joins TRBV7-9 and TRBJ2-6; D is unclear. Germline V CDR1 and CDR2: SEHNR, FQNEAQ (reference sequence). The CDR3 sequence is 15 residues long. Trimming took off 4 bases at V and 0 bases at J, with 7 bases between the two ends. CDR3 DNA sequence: TGTGCCAGCAGCTCCCTAAGCTCTGGGGCCAACGTCCTGACTTTC. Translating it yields CASSSLSSGANVLTF.

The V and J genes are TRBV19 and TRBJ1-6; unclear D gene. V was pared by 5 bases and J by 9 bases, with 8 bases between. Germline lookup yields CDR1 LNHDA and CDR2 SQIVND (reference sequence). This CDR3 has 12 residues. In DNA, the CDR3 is TGTGCCAGTAGTGTCAACGGTTCACCCCTCCACTTT. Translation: CASSVNGSPLHF.

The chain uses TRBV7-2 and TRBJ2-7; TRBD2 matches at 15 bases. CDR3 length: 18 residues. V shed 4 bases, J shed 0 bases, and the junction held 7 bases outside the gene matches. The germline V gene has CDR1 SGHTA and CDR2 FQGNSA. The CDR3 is CASSSQGLAGGYSYEQYF. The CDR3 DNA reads TGTGCCAGCAGCTCACAGGGACTAGCGGGAGGATACTCCTACGAGCAGTACTTC.

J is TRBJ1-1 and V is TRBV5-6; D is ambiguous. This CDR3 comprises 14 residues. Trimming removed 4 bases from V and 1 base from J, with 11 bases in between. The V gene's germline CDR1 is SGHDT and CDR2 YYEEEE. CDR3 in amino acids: CASSKLTGNTEAFF. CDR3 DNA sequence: TGTGCCAGCAGCAAACTGACGGGGAACACTGAAGCTTTCTTT.

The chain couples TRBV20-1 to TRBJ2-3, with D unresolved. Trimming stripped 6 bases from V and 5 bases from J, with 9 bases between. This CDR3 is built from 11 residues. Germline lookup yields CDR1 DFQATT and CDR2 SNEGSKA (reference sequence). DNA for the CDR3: TGCAGTGCCCCTCTCGTAGATACGCAGTATTTT. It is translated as CSAPLVDTQYF.

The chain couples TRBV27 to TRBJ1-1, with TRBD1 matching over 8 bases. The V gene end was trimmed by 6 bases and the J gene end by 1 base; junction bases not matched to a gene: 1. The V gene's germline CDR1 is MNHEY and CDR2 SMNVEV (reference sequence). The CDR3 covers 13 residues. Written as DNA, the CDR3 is TGTGCCAGCAGGGGGACAGGGAACACTGAAGCTTTCTTT. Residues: CASRGTGNTEAFF.

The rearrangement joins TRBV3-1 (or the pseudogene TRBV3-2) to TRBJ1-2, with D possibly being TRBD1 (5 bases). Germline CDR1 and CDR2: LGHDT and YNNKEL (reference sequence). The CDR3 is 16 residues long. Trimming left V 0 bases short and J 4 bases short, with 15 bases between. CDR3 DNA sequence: TGTGCCAGCAGCCAAGAAGGTGTGCAGGGCGGCTATGGCTACACCTTC. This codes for CASSQEGVQGGYGYTF.

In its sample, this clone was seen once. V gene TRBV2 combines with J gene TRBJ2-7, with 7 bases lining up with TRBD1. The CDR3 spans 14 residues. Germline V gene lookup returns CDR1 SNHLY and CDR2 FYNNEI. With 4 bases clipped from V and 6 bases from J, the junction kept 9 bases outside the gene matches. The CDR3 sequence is CASSGQGTVGEQYV. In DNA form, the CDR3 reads TGTGCCAGCAGTGGACAGGGAACGGTTGGCGAGCAGTACGTC.

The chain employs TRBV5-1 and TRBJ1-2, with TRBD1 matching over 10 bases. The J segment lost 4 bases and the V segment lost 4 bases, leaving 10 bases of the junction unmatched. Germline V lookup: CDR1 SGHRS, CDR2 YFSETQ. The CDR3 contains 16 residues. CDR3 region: CASSEAPGQGSYGYTF. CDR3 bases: TGCGCCAGCAGCGAGGCTCCGGGACAGGGGTCCTATGGCTACACCTTC.

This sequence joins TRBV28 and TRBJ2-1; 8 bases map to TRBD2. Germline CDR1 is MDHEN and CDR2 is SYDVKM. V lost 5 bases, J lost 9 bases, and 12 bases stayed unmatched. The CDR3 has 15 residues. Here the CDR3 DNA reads TGTGCCAGCAGTCCGACCGGGACTAGTAGCGGTGAGCAGTTCTTC. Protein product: CASSPTGTSSGEQFF.

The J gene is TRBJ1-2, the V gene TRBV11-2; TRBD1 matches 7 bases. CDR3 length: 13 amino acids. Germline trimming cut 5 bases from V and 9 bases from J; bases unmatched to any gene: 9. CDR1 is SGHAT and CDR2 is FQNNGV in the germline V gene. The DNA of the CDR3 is TGTGCCAGCAGCCCCACCGACAGGGCCAGCTACACCTTC. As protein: CASSPTDRASYTF.

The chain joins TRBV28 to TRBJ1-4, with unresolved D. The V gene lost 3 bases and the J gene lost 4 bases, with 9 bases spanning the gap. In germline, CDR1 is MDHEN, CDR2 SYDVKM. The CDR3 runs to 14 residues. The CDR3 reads CASSFFSGNEKLFF. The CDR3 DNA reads TGTGCCAGCAGTTTTTTTTCGGGTAATGAAAAACTGTTTTTT.

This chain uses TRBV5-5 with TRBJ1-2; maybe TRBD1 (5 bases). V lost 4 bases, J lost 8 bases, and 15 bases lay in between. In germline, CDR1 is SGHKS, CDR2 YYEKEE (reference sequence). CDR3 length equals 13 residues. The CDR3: CASSPNGAGGYTF. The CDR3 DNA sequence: TGTGCCAGCAGCCCCAACGGCGCAGGGGGCTACACCTTC.

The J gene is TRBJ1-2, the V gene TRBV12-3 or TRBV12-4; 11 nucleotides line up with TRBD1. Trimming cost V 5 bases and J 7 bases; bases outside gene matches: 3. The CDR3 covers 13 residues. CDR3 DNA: TGTGCCAGCAGTGCCGGGACAGGGGGTGGCTACACCTTC. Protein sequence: CASSAGTGGGYTF.

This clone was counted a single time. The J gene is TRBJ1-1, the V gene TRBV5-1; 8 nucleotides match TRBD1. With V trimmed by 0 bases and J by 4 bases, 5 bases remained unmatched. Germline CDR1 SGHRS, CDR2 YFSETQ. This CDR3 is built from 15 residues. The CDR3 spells CASSLGAGGGTEAFF. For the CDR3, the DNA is TGCGCCAGCAGCTTGGGGGCAGGGGGCGGCACTGAAGCTTTCTTT.

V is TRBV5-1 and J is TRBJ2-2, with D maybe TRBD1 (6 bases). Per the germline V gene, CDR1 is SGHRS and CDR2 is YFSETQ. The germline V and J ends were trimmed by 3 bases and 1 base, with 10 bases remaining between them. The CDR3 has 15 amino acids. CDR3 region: CASSSGTKNTGELFF. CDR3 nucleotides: TGCGCCAGCAGCTCCGGGACAAAGAACACCGGGGAGCTGTTTTTT. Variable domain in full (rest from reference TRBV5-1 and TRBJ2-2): KAGVTQTPRYLIKTRGQQVTLSCSPISGHRSVSWYQQTPGQGLQFLFEYFSETQRNKGNFPGRFSGRQFSNSRSEMNVSTLELGDSALYLCASSSGTKNTGELFFGEGSRLTVL.

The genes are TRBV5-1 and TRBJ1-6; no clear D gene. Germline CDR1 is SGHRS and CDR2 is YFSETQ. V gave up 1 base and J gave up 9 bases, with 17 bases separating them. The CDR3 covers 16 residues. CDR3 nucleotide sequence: TGCGCCAGCAGCTTGAACGGCGGGGAAGCAACTTCACCCCTCCACTTT. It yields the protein CASSLNGGEATSPLHF.

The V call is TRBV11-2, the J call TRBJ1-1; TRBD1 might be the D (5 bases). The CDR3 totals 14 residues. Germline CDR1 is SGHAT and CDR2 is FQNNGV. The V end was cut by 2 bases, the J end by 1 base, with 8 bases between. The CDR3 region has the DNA TGTGCCAGCAGCTTATTAACAGGGAACACTGAAGCTTTCTTT. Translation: CASSLLTGNTEAFF.

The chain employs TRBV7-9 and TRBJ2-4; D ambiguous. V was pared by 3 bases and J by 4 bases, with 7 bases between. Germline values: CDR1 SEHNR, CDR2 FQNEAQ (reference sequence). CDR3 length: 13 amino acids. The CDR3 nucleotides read TGTGCCAGCAGCTTGCCCAGGAAAAACATTCAGTACTTC. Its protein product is CASSLPRKNIQYF.

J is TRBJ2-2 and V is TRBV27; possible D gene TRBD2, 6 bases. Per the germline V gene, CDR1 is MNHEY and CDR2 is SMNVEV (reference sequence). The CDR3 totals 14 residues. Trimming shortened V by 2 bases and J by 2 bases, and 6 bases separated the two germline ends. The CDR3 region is CASSLGLNTGELFF. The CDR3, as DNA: TGTGCCAGCAGTTTAGGACTAAACACCGGGGAGCTGTTTTTT.

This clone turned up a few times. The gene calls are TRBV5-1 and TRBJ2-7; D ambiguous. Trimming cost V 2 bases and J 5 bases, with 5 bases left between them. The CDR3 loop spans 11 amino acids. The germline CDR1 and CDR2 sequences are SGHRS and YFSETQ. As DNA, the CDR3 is TGCGCCAGCAGCTTCCTTGACGAGCAGTACTTC. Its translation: CASSFLDEQYF. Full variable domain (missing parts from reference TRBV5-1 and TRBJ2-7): KAGVTQTPRYLIKTRGQQVTLSCSPISGHRSVSWYQQTPGQGLQFLFEYFSETQRNKGNFPGRFSGRQFSNSRSEMNVSTLELGDSALYLCASSFLDEQYFGPGTRLTVT.